Listed below are T cell receptor beta chains from one sample, sequenced in a study of shared clonotypes between healthy human individuals. Clones were read by immunoSEQ multiplex PCR, and TCRdb kept only the in-frame ones, dropping some. Of about a million clones listed, approximately 75% are singletons. What was sequenced was memory CD4+ T cells from PBMCs. The source of these receptors is a young man in good health. Some clones in this sample may be carry-over from other donors' samples. The CDR3 runs from the conserved cysteine through the conserved F or W. Each record gives: D gene, clone size, J gene, V gene, CDR3 DNA, CDR3 protein. D genes are given only for firm matches. Clone sizes are given selectively: once, few, many, or a class where the clone is expanded.

TRBD1 - TRBJ1-2 TRBV29-1 TGCAGCGTTGAGGACAGGGGGGAGCGGAACTATGGCTACACCTTC CSVEDRGERNYGYTF
- - TRBJ2-3 TRBV30 TGTGCCGTACGCCGCGGGATCGAGACAGATACGCAGTATTTT CAVRRGIETDTQYF
TRBD2 once TRBJ2-4 TRBV7-8 TGTGCCAGCAGCTTAAAAACCCGGGGACGGGAGCGGGACGGGGACATTCAGTACTTC CASSLKTRGRERDGDIQYF
- - TRBJ2-3 TRBV7-3 TGTGCCAGCAGCGCCTTGTTGGGGCTTGGCACAGATACGCAGTATTTT CASSALLGLGTDTQYF
- - TRBJ1-1 TRBV28 TGTGCCAGCAATCAAGGGGGGGGTTTCACTGAAGCTTTCTTT CASNQGGGFTEAFF
TRBD1 - TRBJ1-5 TRBV25-1 TGTGCCAGCAGTGAATGGGCCGGGGGACAGGGGTCCAATCAGCCCCAGCATTTT CASSEWAGGQGSNQPQHF
- once TRBJ1-2 TRBV19 TGTGCCAGTAGTATTGGTCCCCAGACATATGGCTACACCTTC CASSIGPQTYGYTF
- - TRBJ2-5 TRBV7-3 TGTGCCAGCAGCCAATCAGGGATGAAAACCCAGTACTTC CASSQSGMKTQYF
TRBD2 - TRBJ2-5 TRBV2 TGTGCCAGCAGTGACGGGGGGGTAGCGGGAGGGCAAGAGACCCAGTACTTC CASSDGGVAGGQETQYF
- - TRBJ1-1 TRBV7-9 TGTGCCAGCAGCCCCACGACGAGAGCGCGGAACACTGAAGCTTTCTTT CASSPTTRARNTEAFF
TRBD1 - TRBJ2-3 TRBV2 TGTGCCAGCAGACAGGGGGCGCAGGCAGATACGCAGTATTTT CASRQGAQADTQYF
- - TRBJ2-1 TRBV5-8 TGTGCCAGCAGCTACGGAAACTCCTACAATGAGCAGTTCTTC CASSYGNSYNEQFF
- - TRBJ2-3 TRBV6-6 TGTGCCAGCAGATTGGGACGCCTTGCAGATACGCAGTATTTT CASRLGRLADTQYF
TRBD2 - TRBJ2-1 TRBV28 TGTGCCAGCAGTCCTCCGGGACTAGCGGGAGTAAATGAGCAGTTCTTC CASSPPGLAGVNEQFF
- - TRBJ2-7 TRBV14 TGTGCCAGCAGCCAAGTATGGGAGCAGTACTTC CASSQVWEQYF
- - TRBJ1-4 TRBV10-3 TGTGCCATCAGGGGACGGACTGATGAAAAACTGTTTTTT CAIRGRTDEKLFF
- - TRBJ2-1 TRBV5-1 TGCGCCAGCGGACACCTCGCAACTATCGCCTACAATGAGCAGTTCTTC CASGHLATIAYNEQFF
- - TRBJ2-5 TRBV6-1 TGTGCCAGCATACGGGGGAGAACGCTGCTGGAGACCCAGTACTTC CASIRGRTLLETQYF
- - TRBJ2-1 TRBV27 TGTGCCAGCAGTTTACTAGCCTCCTACAATGAGCAGTTCTTC CASSLLASYNEQFF
TRBD1 - TRBJ1-5 TRBV11-2 TGTGCCAGCAGCTTTGGGACAGGCCGCAATCAGCCCCAGCATTTT CASSFGTGRNQPQHF
TRBD1 - TRBJ2-1 TRBV4-1 TGCGCCAGCAGCCAAACGGACAGGTCATACAATGAGCAGTTCTTC CASSQTDRSYNEQFF
- - TRBJ1-2 TRBV19 TGTGCCAGTAGTCTCTATGGCTACACCTTC CASSLYGYTF
- - TRBJ2-1 TRBV28 TGTGCCGGAAGGACAGCGGGTTACAATGAGCAGTTCTTC CAGRTAGYNEQFF
- few TRBJ2-1 TRBV18 TGTGCCAGCTCACCACCGGGGCATACTGGCTACAATGAGCAGTTCTTC CASSPPGHTGYNEQFF
TRBD2 few TRBJ2-7 TRBV27 TGTGCCAGCAGTCCACTAGCGGGAGCCCCCTACGAGCAGTACTTC CASSPLAGAPYEQYF
TRBD1 once TRBJ1-1 TRBV5-6 TGTGCCAGCAGCTTGATTGAGGGGGCCCGTGGTGCTTTCTTT CASSLIEGARGAFF
- - TRBJ1-5 TRBV7-2 TGTGCCAGCAGCCCTGGGATATATCAGCCCCAGCATTTT CASSPGIYQPQHF
- - TRBJ2-7 TRBV19 TGTGCCAACAGACTCCCGTTCCACGAGCAGTACTTC CANRLPFHEQYF
- once TRBJ2-7 TRBV29-1 TGCAGCGTTGAAGGTGGGGGCTACGAGCAGTACTTC CSVEGGGYEQYF
- many TRBJ1-2 TRBV27 TGTGCCAGCAGCCAGTCCGGCAGACCCGATTCCTATGGCTACACCTTC CASSQSGRPDSYGYTF
- - TRBJ2-3 TRBV7-2 TGTGCCAGCAGCGTCCGGGATACGCAGTATTTT CASSVRDTQYF
TRBD1 - TRBJ1-6 TRBV2 TGTGCCAGCAGTGGGACAGGGGGGGATTCACCCCTCCACTTT CASSGTGGDSPLHF
- once TRBJ2-5 TRBV5-1 TGCGCCAGCAGCTTATCCCCAACAGGTCAAGAGACCCAGTACTTC CASSLSPTGQETQYF
- - TRBJ2-3 TRBV14 TGTGCCAGCAGCCAGGACACAGATACGCAGTATTTT CASSQDTDTQYF
- - TRBJ2-2 TRBV11-3 TGTGCCAGCAGCTTGCTCTCGGGTTCAGGGGAGCTGTTTTTT CASSLLSGSGELFF
TRBD1 - TRBJ2-7 TRBV5-1 TGCGCCAGCAGCTCGGACAGGTCCTCCTACGAGCAGTACTTC CASSSDRSSYEQYF
- - TRBJ2-5 TRBV28 TGTGCCAGCAGTTTAGGAGCTTTCAAGGAGACCCAGTACTTC CASSLGAFKETQYF
- - TRBJ2-3 TRBV10-3 TGTGCCATCAGTGCTTCTCGGGAGTCCGATACGCAGTATTTT CAISASRESDTQYF
- - TRBJ1-1 TRBV5-1 TGCGCCAGCAGCTTGGGCTACGGGCAGTACACTGAAGCTTTCTTT CASSLGYGQYTEAFF
- - TRBJ2-3 TRBV25-1 TGTGCCAGCAGTGATCACTTCAGGGGAGAAGATACGCAGTATTTT CASSDHFRGEDTQYF
TRBD2 - TRBJ2-7 TRBV15 TGTGCCACCAGCAGAGATCCTAGCGGGATATACGAGCAGTACTTC CATSRDPSGIYEQYF
TRBD1 - TRBJ1-5 TRBV5-5 TGTGCCAGCGGGACAGGGGGCCTCAATCAGCCCCAGCATTTT CASGTGGLNQPQHF
TRBD2 - TRBJ2-3 TRBV5-1 TGCGCCAGCAGCTTGGAAGGACTAGCGGCGATTGGGGATACGCAGTATTTT CASSLEGLAAIGDTQYF
- - TRBJ1-4 TRBV28 TGTGCCAGCAGTTCCCGGACAGACCATAATGAAAAACTGTTTTTT CASSSRTDHNEKLFF
- - TRBJ2-1 TRBV11-2 TGTGCCACCCAAACGGGATATGAGCAGTTCTTC CATQTGYEQFF
- - TRBJ2-5 TRBV5-1 TGCGCCAGCAGCGCGGGTGGGCTGCCGGAGACCCAGTACTTC CASSAGGLPETQYF
- few TRBJ1-2 TRBV28 TGTGCCAGCATCGGGGGGGTAGGGTTAGGTGGCTACACCTTC CASIGGVGLGGYTF
TRBD1 - TRBJ1-1 TRBV19 TGTGCCAGTAGCCAGGACAGGGGTGGGACTGAAGCTTTCTTT CASSQDRGGTEAFF
- - TRBJ1-1 TRBV11-2 TGTGCCAGCAGCCCGCAACCGAACACTGAAGCTTTCTTT CASSPQPNTEAFF
- - TRBJ2-7 TRBV6-6 TGTGCCAGCAGTTACTCCGGCGGGGCCTCCTACGAGCAGTACTTC CASSYSGGASYEQYF
- - TRBJ1-2 TRBV25-1 TGTGCCAGCAACCCCCAAAGAGATGGCTACACCTTC CASNPQRDGYTF
- - TRBJ2-7 TRBV5-1 TGCGCCAGCAGTCGCGGTGGAATCTCCTACGAGCAGTACTTC CASSRGGISYEQYF
- few TRBJ2-2 TRBV6-1 TGTGCCAGCAGTGTTTTGAGAACCGGGGAGCTGTTTTTT CASSVLRTGELFF
TRBD1 - TRBJ2-1 TRBV27 TGTGCCAGCAGATCTTTCGGGACAGGGAATGAGCAGTTCTTC CASRSFGTGNEQFF
- - TRBJ2-2 TRBV5-1 TGCGCCAGCGCTCAACAGACGAACACCGGGGAGCTGTTTTTT CASAQQTNTGELFF